This T cell receptor (beta chain) stems from a study of cytomegalovirus exposure and HLA in healthy donors. Amplification used 60 Vbeta primers and 13 Jbeta primers. The table came from immunoSEQ multiplex PCR; TCRdb's copy has only in-frame clones and leaves some out. The data contain 200,000 to 250,000 clones, approximately 90% of them seen just once; the ten biggest clones take up over 0.95%. Germline CDR1 is SGHNT and CDR2 is YYREEE (reference sequence). The V gene lost 1 base and the J gene lost 2 bases, with 11 bases spanning the gap. The CDR3 has 15 residues. The V gene is TRBV5-4, the J gene TRBJ2-3; D remains unclear. The clonotype comes from a woman younger than 30 in good health and CMV-seronegative. The specimen was PBMCs. The DNA for the CDR3 is TGTGCCAGCAGCTTGTCGGTAGCTATCACAGATACGCAGTATTTT. It is translated as CASSLSVAITDTQYF.